These 13 T cell receptor beta chains were sequenced from one sample in a study of cytomegalovirus exposure and HLA in healthy donors. A multiplex PCR was run with 60 Vbeta primers and 13 Jbeta primers. TCRdb's copy holds only in-frame clones and misses some; the assay was immunoSEQ multiplex PCR. In the table there are 100,000 to 130,000 clones, 77% of which are singletons. Sequencing was done on a sample of PBMCs. The receptors shown here come from a male donor in good health and CMV-seronegative.

The chain uses TRBV10-2 and TRBJ2-7, with 7 bases fitting TRBD1. V lost 6 bases and J lost 3; bases outside the gene matches: 11. CDR3 size: 15 residues. CDR1 and CDR2 (germline): WSHSY, SAAADI. The CDR3 bases are TGCGCCAGCAGGGAACGAGGGGGCGCGAGCTACGAGCAGTACTTC. Residues: CASRERGGASYEQYF.

The rearrangement links TRBV9 to TRBJ2-7, with D maybe TRBD2 (6 bases). This CDR3 spans 16 amino acids. Germline V lookup: CDR1 SGDLS, CDR2 YYNGEE. The germline V and J ends were trimmed by 0 bases and 2 bases, with 15 bases remaining between them. The CDR3 DNA reads as TGTGCCAGCAGCGTAGGAGTGCGGGATGACGCCTACGAGCAGTACTTC. Translation: CASSVGVRDDAYEQYF.

The chain couples TRBV6-4 to TRBJ2-3; D not certain. Germline V gene lookup returns CDR1 MRHNA and CDR2 SNTAGT. This CDR3 has 13 residues. Trimming pared 2 bases from V and 3 bases from J, leaving 6 bases between. CDR3 bases: TGTGCCAGCAGTGACGTAGTGACAGATACGCAGTATTTT. Residues: CASSDVVTDTQYF.

This CDR3 is CASSALTGTSLYNEQFF. The CDR3 DNA sequence: TGTGCCAGCAGCGCTCTCACCGGGACTTCCCTATACAATGAGCAGTTCTTC. The genes are TRBV7-8 and TRBJ2-1, with a weak D call TRBD2 (6 bases). The CDR3 is 17 residues long. Trimming removed 5 bases at V and 4 bases at J, with 21 bases between. CDR1 is SGHVS, CDR2 FQNEAQ, per germline.

This clone showed up just once. The chain carries TRBV5-1 and TRBJ2-1, with 7 bases matching TRBD2. The length of the CDR3 is 15 residues. Trimming removed 0 bases from V and 2 bases from J; junction bases left unmatched: 2. Germline assignment: CDR1 SGHRS and CDR2 YFSETQ. The CDR3 spells CASSLAAGAYNEQFF. DNA of the CDR3: TGCGCCAGCAGCTTGGCCGCGGGAGCCTACAATGAGCAGTTCTTC.

This clone was found once. The chain is built from TRBV7-9 and TRBJ2-1; 7 nucleotides match TRBD1. The ends lost 4 bases at V and 6 bases at J; junction bases unmatched: 12. The CDR3 is made up of 16 amino acids. The germline V gene has CDR1 SEHNR and CDR2 FQNEAQ (reference sequence). The CDR3 DNA is TGTGCCAGCAGCTCAGAGAACAGGGGCCTTGCCAATGAGCAGTTCTTC. It yields the protein CASSSENRGLANEQFF.

About this clone: The same CDR3 also results from other DNA sequences found in this sample. J is TRBJ2-1 and V is TRBV6-6; maybe TRBD2 (6 bases). CDR1 and CDR2 (germline): MNHNY, SVGAGI (reference sequence). The V end lost 7 bases, the J end lost 10 bases, and 17 bases lay between the germline ends. This CDR3 spans 13 amino acids. DNA of the CDR3: TGTGCCAGCACCCCTGGAGGGATAGAGGAGCAGTTCTTC. Its translation: CASTPGGIEEQFF.

This chain uses TRBV2 with TRBJ2-1, with 7 bases lining up with TRBD2. With 6 bases clipped from V and 2 bases from J, the junction kept 13 bases outside the gene matches. CDR1 is SNHLY, CDR2 FYNNEI, per germline. The CDR3 runs 17 residues. CDR3: CASSVTLAGPTYNEQFF. CDR3 nucleotides: TGTGCCAGCAGCGTAACCTTAGCGGGTCCAACCTACAATGAGCAGTTCTTC.

This chain uses TRBV1 with TRBJ2-7; the D call TRBD2 from the table was never checked on the DNA. TRBV1 is a documented pseudogene. CDR3 length equals 17 residues. CDR3 sequence: CTSSHALGREGVYEQYF. The CDR3 DNA sequence: TGCACCAGCAGCCACGCATTAGGGCGGGAGGGAGTATACGAGCAGTACTTC.

The V call is TRBV5-1, the J call TRBJ1-6, with D unclear. The CDR3 runs to 14 residues. In germline, CDR1 is SGHRS, CDR2 YFSETQ. Trimming removed 0 bases at V and 5 bases at J, with 6 bases between. CDR3 sequence (DNA): TGCGCCAGCAGCTTGGGAGGGAATAATTCACCCCTCCACTTT. Its translation: CASSLGGNNSPLHF.

In DNA, the CDR3 is TGTGCCAGCAGCGCAAGGGACGGTAGCGGACACACCGGGGAGCTGTTTTTT. Its protein is CASSARDGSGHTGELFF. The genes are TRBV4-2 and TRBJ2-2; D is possibly TRBD2 (6 bases). Germline lookup yields CDR1 LGHNA and CDR2 YNFKEQ. The CDR3 has 17 residues. V was shortened by 5 bases and J by 3 bases, with 19 bases between the two germline ends.

The chain carries TRBV5-4 and TRBJ1-2, with 8 bases aligning to TRBD1. Germline assignment: CDR1 SGHNT and CDR2 YYREEE (reference sequence). The V and J ends lost 0 bases and 2 bases, in that order; junction bases with no gene match: 0. CDR3 size: 14 residues. The CDR3 DNA sequence: TGTGCCAGCAGCTTGGGACAGGGGAACTATGGCTACACCTTC. This codes for CASSLGQGNYGYTF.

The rearrangement uses TRBV12-2 and TRBJ2-7; the D segment call TRBD1 is taken from the table without a DNA check. TRBV12-2 counts as a pseudogene. The CDR3 covers 15 residues. The CDR3 DNA follows: TGTGCAAGTCGCCTACCGGGCAGGGAAAACGTCGAGCAGTACTTC. Translation: CASRLPGRENVEQYF.